A selection of T cell receptor beta chains follows, all from one sample in a study of cytomegalovirus exposure and HLA in healthy donors. Assay used: immunoSEQ multiplex PCR; TCRdb lists only in-frame clones, some missing. The table records 67,000 or so clones, approximately 94% of them present only once. Sequencing was carried out using PBMCs. These receptors were collected from a man aged 18 to 30 in good health and CMV-seropositive. The CDR3 runs from the conserved cysteine through the conserved F or W. The order of the fields is J gene, V gene, D gene, CDR3 protein. D genes are given only for firm matches.

j_call: TRBJ1-5
v_call: TRBV4-1
d_call: TRBD1
cdr3_aa: CASSQEEDRGPLSAQHF

j_call: TRBJ2-1
v_call: TRBV5-6
d_call: TRBD2
cdr3_aa: CASSLTTSGNNEQFF

j_call: TRBJ2-5
v_call: TRBV11-2
d_call: TRBD2
cdr3_aa: CASSLGVAGGLGETQYF

j_call: TRBJ2-5
v_call: TRBV5-1
d_call: TRBD2
cdr3_aa: CASSRGTSGEETQYF

j_call: TRBJ2-1
v_call: TRBV11-2
d_call: .
cdr3_aa: CASSLGGPELYNEQFF

j_call: TRBJ2-3
v_call: TRBV6-5
d_call: TRBD1
cdr3_aa: CASSTPPDRGDTQYF

j_call: TRBJ2-2
v_call: TRBV7-3
d_call: TRBD2
cdr3_aa: CASSLSPGLATGELFF

j_call: TRBJ1-5
v_call: TRBV6-1
d_call: .
cdr3_aa: CASRTGSGNQPQHF

j_call: TRBJ2-5
v_call: TRBV11-1
d_call: TRBD1
cdr3_aa: CASSLPRDSQETQYF

j_call: TRBJ1-3
v_call: TRBV6-6
d_call: .
cdr3_aa: CASPDSAGNTIYF

j_call: TRBJ2-1
v_call: TRBV5-4
d_call: TRBD2
cdr3_aa: CASKAGTSGSGEQFF

j_call: TRBJ1-3
v_call: TRBV6-1
d_call: .
cdr3_aa: CASSEVAGSSGNTIYF

j_call: TRBJ2-3
v_call: TRBV5-1
d_call: TRBD2
cdr3_aa: CASSYRPRAGGETDTQYF

j_call: TRBJ2-1
v_call: TRBV5-1
d_call: TRBD2
cdr3_aa: CASSGTGTSGDEQFF

j_call: TRBJ1-1
v_call: TRBV5-4
d_call: .
cdr3_aa: CASSAGREMFTEAFF

j_call: TRBJ1-2
v_call: TRBV2
d_call: TRBD1
cdr3_aa: CASSVGTGGYTF

j_call: TRBJ2-6
v_call: TRBV11-2
d_call: .
cdr3_aa: CASSFLRGSGANVLTF

j_call: TRBJ2-3
v_call: TRBV5-4
d_call: .
cdr3_aa: CASSLAQSTDTQYF

j_call: TRBJ1-4
v_call: TRBV4-1
d_call: TRBD1
cdr3_aa: CASSPPGYSPGQGGEKLFF

j_call: TRBJ2-7
v_call: TRBV9
d_call: .
cdr3_aa: CASSVILGAEQYF

j_call: TRBJ2-3
v_call: TRBV10-1
d_call: TRBD2
cdr3_aa: CASSSAGPSTDTQYF

j_call: TRBJ2-1
v_call: TRBV5-1
d_call: .
cdr3_aa: CASSLLGDTNNEQFF

j_call: TRBJ2-5
v_call: TRBV2
d_call: .
cdr3_aa: CASSDQAGQETQYF

j_call: TRBJ1-2
v_call: TRBV6-1
d_call: TRBD1
cdr3_aa: CASSERGDRGTWNYGYTF

j_call: TRBJ2-2
v_call: TRBV5-8
d_call: .
cdr3_aa: CASSWENSEANTGELFF

j_call: TRBJ2-1
v_call: TRBV27
d_call: .
cdr3_aa: CASSFPGTLNEQFF

j_call: TRBJ1-5
v_call: TRBV10-2
d_call: TRBD1
cdr3_aa: CASSVTGDQPQHF

j_call: TRBJ2-7
v_call: TRBV25-1
d_call: .
cdr3_aa: CASSVLRTGISYEQYF

j_call: TRBJ1-5
v_call: TRBV4-1
d_call: TRBD1
cdr3_aa: CASSQGGRGPGQPQHF

j_call: TRBJ2-7
v_call: TRBV18
d_call: TRBD2
cdr3_aa: CATRGSGGYEQYF

j_call: TRBJ2-1
v_call: TRBV18
d_call: .
cdr3_aa: CASSPQTLSSYNEQFF